This TCR beta chain comes out of a study of T cell changes during pregnancy in multiple sclerosis. This table comes from immunoSEQ multiplex PCR, and its TCRdb copy is limited to in-frame clones, with some not included. The table includes 39,000 or so clones, roughly 93% detected once. This CDR3 is built from 15 residues. Trimming pared 5 bases from V and 2 bases from J, leaving 15 bases between. The germline V gene encodes CDR1 MNHNY and CDR2 SVGAGI (reference sequence). This chain joins TRBV6-6 and TRBJ1-2, with TRBD1 as a possible D gene (5 bases). This clonotype originated in a female donor with multiple sclerosis, enrolled in a pregnancy study. This specimen was CD8+ T cells from peripheral blood mononuclear cells, taken in the third trimester of pregnancy. CDR3 nucleotide sequence: TGTGCCAGCAGTCTCTCCGGGGGGGTGAACTATGGCTACACCTTC. Its protein product is CASSLSGGVNYGYTF.